These 29 T cell receptor beta chains came from one sample sequenced in a study of beta chain features in type 1 diabetes. The authors reverse transcribed all of the isolated RNA, so sequencing captured expressed TCRB transcripts. Method: immunoSEQ multiplex PCR; TCRdb's copy keeps in-frame clones and lacks some. The table lists hundreds of thousands of clones, 14% of them singletons. The sequenced material came from naive CD4+ T cells from blood. Every receptor here comes from a woman aged 40 to 49 in good health.

There are a few counts of this clone. J is TRBJ2-1 and V is TRBV20-1; D not certain. The CDR3 consists of 11 residues. CDR1 and CDR2 from the germline V gene are DFQATT and SNEGSKA (reference sequence). The ends were cut back, 3 bases at V and 6 bases at J, with 6 bases in the middle. CDR3 sequence reads: CSASPINEQFF. The CDR3 coding sequence is TGCAGTGCTAGTCCCATCAATGAGCAGTTCTTC.

The chain joins TRBV5-1 to TRBJ1-1; the D gene is possibly TRBD1 (6 bases). Germline V gives CDR1 SGHRS, CDR2 YFSETQ. Trimming took off 4 bases at V and 3 bases at J, with 16 bases between the two ends. This CDR3 has 15 residues. CDR3 loop: CASSQFPGVHTEAFF. The DNA of the CDR3 is TGCGCCAGCAGCCAATTCCCAGGGGTCCACACTGAAGCTTTCTTT.

V is TRBV18 and J is TRBJ2-7; D might be TRBD1 (6 bases). The V gene lost 2 bases and the J gene lost 0 bases, with 8 bases spanning the gap. Germline V CDR1 and CDR2: KGHSH, LQKENI. The CDR3 consists of 14 residues. The CDR3 sequence is CASSPRTDSYEQYF. Written as DNA, the CDR3 is TGTGCCAGCTCACCAAGGACAGACTCCTACGAGCAGTACTTC.

This clone has a handful of counts. The chain is built from TRBV5-4 and TRBJ2-1; 10 nucleotides match TRBD2. The germline V gene encodes CDR1 SGHNT and CDR2 YYREEE (reference sequence). The CDR3 loop spans 16 amino acids. Germline trimming cut 6 bases from V and 3 bases from J; bases unmatched to any gene: 9. CDR3 loop: CASTPRAGGLYNEQFF. In nucleotides, the CDR3 is TGTGCCAGCACGCCGAGAGCGGGGGGGCTCTACAATGAGCAGTTCTTC.

This clone came up a few times. The rearrangement joins TRBV29-1 to TRBJ1-2; TRBD1 aligns across 7 bases. Germline V gene sequence: CDR1 SQVTM, CDR2 ANQGSEA. The CDR3 contains 12 residues. Trimming took 3 bases from V and 3 from J; bases not matched to a gene: 1. The CDR3 sequence: CSVDQGDYGYTF. DNA of the CDR3: TGCAGCGTTGACCAGGGGGACTATGGCTACACCTTC.

The genes are TRBV7-9 and TRBJ1-2; D unresolved. Trimming took 2 bases from V and 8 from J, leaving 18 bases between them. CDR1 and CDR2 (germline): SEHNR, FQNEAQ (reference sequence). The CDR3 consists of 15 residues. CDR3 protein: CASSLNWEELRGYTF. The DNA for the CDR3 is TGTGCCAGCAGCTTAAATTGGGAGGAGCTTCGAGGCTACACCTTC.

This sequence joins TRBV2 and TRBJ2-5, with unresolved D. The end of the DNA fits TRBJ2-7 better, so the J call may be wrong. CDR1 is SNHLY, CDR2 FYNNEI, per germline. The CDR3 extends over 11 amino acids. CDR3 sequence: CASKPLYEQYF. CDR3 bases: TGTGCCAGCAAACCCCTCTACGAGCAGTACTTC.

This clone was seen a few times. The chain couples TRBV7-2 to TRBJ1-5; 8 bases map to TRBD1. The CDR3 sequence is 13 residues long. After removal of 10 bases from V and 6 bases from J, the junction contained 8 bases not matched to a gene. From germline, CDR1 is SGHTA and CDR2 FQGNSA. CDR3 sequence: CATRGQAGQPQHF. As DNA, the CDR3 is TGTGCCACCCGGGGACAGGCGGGTCAGCCCCAGCATTTT. Full variable domain (outside the CDR3, taken from reference TRBV7-2 and TRBJ1-5): GAGVSQSPSNKVTEKGKDVELRCDPISGHTALYWYRQSLGQGLEFLIYFQGNSAPDKSGLPSDRFSAERTGGSVSTLTIQRTQQEDSAVYLCATRGQAGQPQHFGDGTRLSIL.

J is TRBJ2-5 and V is TRBV9; a possible D gene is TRBD1 (6 bases). This CDR3 has 14 residues. Germline values: CDR1 SGDLS, CDR2 YYNGEE. Trimming removed 7 bases from V and 0 bases from J, with 13 bases in between. The CDR3 DNA is TGTGCCAGCTCAGGGGCGACGTACCAAGAGACCCAGTACTTC. Translation gives CASSGATYQETQYF. The variable domain in full, completed from reference TRBV9 and TRBJ2-5, reads DSGVTQTPKHLITATGQRVTLRCSPRSGDLSVYWYQQSLDQGLQFLIQYYNGEERAKGNILERFSAQQFPDLHSELNLSSLELGDSALYFCASSGATYQETQYFGPGTRLLVL.

This chain uses TRBV10-3 with TRBJ1-4; possible D gene TRBD1, 6 bases. CDR1 is ENHRY, CDR2 SYGVKD, per germline. The CDR3 runs 15 residues. V lost 7 bases and J 4 bases, leaving 16 bases between the germline ends. In nucleotides, the CDR3 is TGTGCCATCAAGCTGCTCCAGGGGAATAATGAAAAACTGTTTTTT. Its protein is CAIKLLQGNNEKLFF.

The CDR3 coding sequence is TGTGCCAGCAGCTTATACAGGGGAGGAAAAGAGACCCAGTACTTC. The encoded protein is CASSLYRGGKETQYF. The chain combines TRBV11-3 with TRBJ2-5; weak D call: TRBD1 (7 bases). Germline V CDR1 and CDR2: SGHNT, YENEEA. V lost 2 bases and J lost 3, with 13 bases in between. The CDR3 runs 15 residues.

This clone was seen at least ten times. V is TRBV7-2 and J is TRBJ2-7; D perhaps matches TRBD2 (5 bases). The V end was cut by 5 bases, the J end by 7 bases, with 15 bases between. From germline, CDR1 is SGHTA and CDR2 FQGNSA. This CDR3 is 13 amino acids long. The CDR3 region has the DNA TGTGCCAGCAGCCCCTTTCTCTCGGGAGAGCAGTACTTC. Protein sequence: CASSPFLSGEQYF.

This clone came up a few times. The V gene is TRBV7-9, the J gene TRBJ2-2; 7 nucleotides line up with TRBD2. This CDR3 comprises 14 residues. The germline CDR1 and CDR2 sequences are SEHNR and FQNEAQ (reference sequence). The trim removed 5 bases at V and 7 bases at J, leaving 7 bases unmatched. The CDR3 sequence: CASSGSGAGGELFF. Here the CDR3 DNA reads TGTGCCAGCAGCGGCAGCGGGGCCGGCGGGGAGCTGTTTTTT.

The V gene is TRBV19, the J gene TRBJ2-3; weak D call: TRBD2 (6 bases). Trimming stripped 5 bases from V and 4 bases from J, with 22 bases between. The CDR3 has 17 amino acids. The germline CDR1 and CDR2 sequences are LNHDA and SQIVND (reference sequence). The CDR3 DNA sequence: TGTGCCAGTAGTGACCCACCTACCGGGACTGGGGCAGATACGCAGTATTTT. It codes for CASSDPPTGTGADTQYF. Full variable domain (rest looked up from reference TRBV19 and TRBJ2-3): DGGITQSPKYLFRKEGQNVTLSCEQNLNHDAMYWYRQDPGQGLRLIYYSQIVNDFQKGDIAEGYSVSREKKESFPLTVTSAQKNPTAFYLCASSDPPTGTGADTQYFGPGTRLTVL.

A few counts support this clone. The V and J genes are TRBV7-2 and TRBJ2-2; 7 positions match TRBD2. Looked up from germline, CDR1 is SGHTA and CDR2 is FQGNSA. V shed 5 bases and J 1 base; nucleotides not matched to a gene: 4. This CDR3 comprises 15 residues. For the CDR3, the DNA is TGTGCCAGCAGCGTTCCGGGGGGGAACACCGGGGAGCTGTTTTTT. It codes for CASSVPGGNTGELFF.

This clone came up a few times. The chain employs TRBV7-2 and TRBJ2-2; 9 nucleotides agree with TRBD2. With V trimmed by 3 bases and J by 6 bases, 5 bases remained unmatched. Germline values: CDR1 SGHTA, CDR2 FQGNSA. The CDR3 extends over 15 amino acids. The CDR3 bases are TGTGCCAGCAGCTTTGGACTAGCGAGCGCCGGGGAGCTGTTTTTT. Residues: CASSFGLASAGELFF.

The sample holds a few counts of this clone. The rearrangement uses TRBV14 and TRBJ2-7; 8 nucleotides agree with TRBD1. Germline V CDR1 and CDR2: SGHDN, FVKESK. The V segment lost 4 bases and the J segment 4 bases; nucleotides outside the gene matches: 9. The CDR3 spans 15 residues. The CDR3 region is CASSRRTGLGYEQYF. The CDR3 region has the DNA TGTGCCAGCAGCCGTAGGACAGGGCTGGGTTACGAGCAGTACTTC.

The chain employs TRBV7-9 and TRBJ2-7, with no clear D. This CDR3 comprises 16 residues. CDR1 is SEHNR and CDR2 is FQNEAQ in the germline V gene (reference sequence). V dropped 0 bases and J dropped 6 bases, with 18 bases sitting between them. The CDR3 DNA is TGTGCCAGCAGCTTAGCGTTCGGCACACTATACGCCGAGCAGTACTTC. Translated, it gives CASSLAFGTLYAEQYF. Looking up the rest from reference TRBV7-9 and TRBJ2-7 gives the full variable domain: DTGVSQNPRHKITKRGQNVTFRCDPISEHNRLYWYRQTLGQGPEFLTYFQNEAQLEKSRLLSDRFSAERPKGSFSTLEIQRTEQGDSAMYLCASSLAFGTLYAEQYFGPGTRLTVT.

The chain carries TRBV28 and TRBJ2-1, with TRBD2 identical over 9 bases. The CDR3 spans 16 residues. Germline CDR1 reads MDHEN; CDR2 reads SYDVKM. J lost 3 bases, V lost 8 bases, and 11 bases had no gene match. This CDR3 reads CASLLGGGGGYNEQFF. The CDR3 DNA is TGTGCCAGCTTGTTAGGGGGCGGGGGGGGCTACAATGAGCAGTTCTTC.

The chain uses TRBV5-6 and TRBJ2-3; 15 positions agree with TRBD2. Trimming took 2 bases from V and 6 from J; bases not matched to a gene: 7. Germline assignment: CDR1 SGHDT and CDR2 YYEEEE. The CDR3 runs to 17 residues. CDR3 amino acids: CASSFGTSGGNADTQYF. DNA for the CDR3: TGTGCCAGCAGCTTTGGGACTAGCGGGGGGAATGCGGATACGCAGTATTTT.

Only a few counts were recorded for this clone. J is TRBJ2-4 and V is TRBV2; unclear D gene. Trimming cost V 1 base and J 0 bases, with 4 bases left between them. Germline CDR1 is SNHLY and CDR2 is FYNNEI. The CDR3 consists of 14 residues. The CDR3 spells CASSEGLAKNIQYF. In DNA, the CDR3 is TGTGCCAGCAGTGAAGGGCTAGCCAAAAACATTCAGTACTTC.

This clone was seen more than once but under ten times. The chain carries TRBV19 and TRBJ2-1; 9 positions agree with TRBD2. V trimming: 3 bases; J trimming: 5 bases; junction bases outside the gene matches: 8. Germline assignment: CDR1 LNHDA and CDR2 SQIVND (reference sequence). The CDR3 totals 16 residues. The CDR3 region is CASSILLAGLDNEQFF. CDR3 in DNA: TGTGCCAGTAGTATCCTACTAGCGGGTCTTGACAATGAGCAGTTCTTC.

This clone was recorded a few times. The chain carries TRBV4-3 and TRBJ2-2; 8 bases map to TRBD2. The CDR3 has 18 amino acids. Germline lookup yields CDR1 LGHNA and CDR2 YSLEER. J lost 0 bases, V lost 4 bases, and 10 bases had no gene match. In nucleotides, the CDR3 is TGCGCCAGCAGCCCGGGGGCATTAGCGGGGCCGAACACCGGGGAGCTGTTTTTT. It yields the protein CASSPGALAGPNTGELFF.

This clone was observed a few times. CDR3 region: CASSSRDMSSYEQYF. The CDR3 nucleotides read TGCGCCAGCAGCAGCCGGGATATGAGCTCCTACGAGCAGTACTTC. V gene TRBV5-1 combines with J gene TRBJ2-7, with a possible D match to TRBD2 (5 bases). The V end lost 4 bases, the J end lost 0 bases, and 14 bases lay between the germline ends. The CDR3 runs to 15 residues. Per germline, CDR1 SGHRS and CDR2 YFSETQ.

This CDR3 reads CASSQLHQGTASYEQYF. The CDR3, as DNA: TGCGCCAGCAGCCAACTTCACCAGGGGACAGCGTCCTACGAGCAGTACTTC. The rearrangement links TRBV4-3 to TRBJ2-7; 7 nucleotides agree with TRBD1. CDR1 LGHNA and CDR2 YSLEER come from the germline V gene. CDR3 length: 17 residues. With V trimmed by 2 bases and J by 1 base, 11 bases remained unmatched.

The genes are TRBV7-9 and TRBJ1-1; maybe TRBD1 (5 bases). With 8 bases removed from V and 0 bases from J, the gap between germline ends came to 19 bases. The length of the CDR3 is 16 residues. Germline V gene sequence: CDR1 SEHNR, CDR2 FQNEAQ (reference sequence). CDR3 coding DNA: TGTGCCAGCGTTCAGGGTGTCCTCAACATGAACACTGAAGCTTTCTTT. Amino acid sequence: CASVQGVLNMNTEAFF.

About this clone: Distinct nucleotide sequences in the sample also encode this CDR3. The chain uses TRBV20-1 and TRBJ2-5, with D hard to call. Between the trimmed V and J ends, which lost 3 bases and 5 bases, there was a span of 4 bases. Germline V gene data show CDR1 as DFQATT and CDR2 as SNEGSKA (reference sequence). The length of the CDR3 is 10 residues. CDR3 sequence reads: CSASEETQYF. The CDR3 region has the DNA TGCAGTGCTAGTGAGGAGACCCAGTACTTC.

This clone was detected a few times. The chain joins TRBV7-6 to TRBJ1-4, with no clear D. This CDR3 is 13 amino acids long. V was trimmed by 0 bases and J by 10 bases, leaving 9 bases between them. Germline loops: CDR1 SGHVS, CDR2 FNYEAQ. CDR3 DNA: TGTGCCAGCAGCTTAGCGGACGGAGGAAAACTGTTTTTT. It is translated as CASSLADGGKLFF.

This clone appeared many times. CDR3 protein: CASSPGQGASEQYF. In DNA form, the CDR3 reads TGTGCCAGCAGCCCCGGACAGGGGGCCAGCGAGCAGTACTTC. This chain links TRBV7-9 with TRBJ2-7; 11 positions agree with TRBD1. Looked up from germline, CDR1 is SEHNR and CDR2 is FQNEAQ (reference sequence). The CDR3 length is 14 residues. The J segment lost 6 bases and the V segment lost 5 bases, leaving 6 bases of the junction unmatched.